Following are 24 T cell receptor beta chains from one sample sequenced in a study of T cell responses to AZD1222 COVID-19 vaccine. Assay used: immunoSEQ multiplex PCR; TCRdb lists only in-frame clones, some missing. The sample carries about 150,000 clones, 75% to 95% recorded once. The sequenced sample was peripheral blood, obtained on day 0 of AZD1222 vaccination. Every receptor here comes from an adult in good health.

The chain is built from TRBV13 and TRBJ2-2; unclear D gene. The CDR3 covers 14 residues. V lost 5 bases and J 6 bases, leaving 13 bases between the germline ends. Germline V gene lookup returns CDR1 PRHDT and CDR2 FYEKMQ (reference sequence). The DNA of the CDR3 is TGTGCCAGCAGCCGAAGCCTGGGTCCCGGGGAGCTGTTTTTT. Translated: CASSRSLGPGELFF.

In DNA, the CDR3 is TGTGCCAGTAGTCTCGGGACTAGCGGGAGTCGGTACGAGCAGTACTTC. Translated, it gives CASSLGTSGSRYEQYF. J is TRBJ2-7 and V is TRBV19; 14 positions agree with TRBD2. J gave up 4 bases and V 5 bases, and 7 bases lay outside the gene matches. Germline CDR1 and CDR2: LNHDA and SQIVND (reference sequence). The CDR3 is 16 amino acids.

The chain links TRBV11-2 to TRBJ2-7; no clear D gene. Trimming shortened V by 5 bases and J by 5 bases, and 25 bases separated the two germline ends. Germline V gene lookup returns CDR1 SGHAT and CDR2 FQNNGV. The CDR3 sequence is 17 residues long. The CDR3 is CASSAPPKGLSPNEQYF. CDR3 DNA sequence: TGTGCCAGCAGCGCCCCCCCAAAGGGTCTATCCCCTAACGAGCAGTACTTC. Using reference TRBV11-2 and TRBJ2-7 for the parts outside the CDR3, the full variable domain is EAGVAQSPRYKIIEKRQSVAFWCNPISGHATLYWYQQILGQGPKLLIQFQNNGVVDDSQLPKDRFSAERLKGVDSTLKIQPAKLEDSAVYLCASSAPPKGLSPNEQYFGPGTRLTVT.

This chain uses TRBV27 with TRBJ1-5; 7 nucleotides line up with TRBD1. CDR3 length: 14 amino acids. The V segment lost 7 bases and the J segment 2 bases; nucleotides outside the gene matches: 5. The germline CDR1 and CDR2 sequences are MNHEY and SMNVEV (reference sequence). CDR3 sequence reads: CASKYGTGNQPQHF. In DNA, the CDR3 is TGTGCCAGCAAATATGGGACAGGCAATCAGCCCCAGCATTTT.

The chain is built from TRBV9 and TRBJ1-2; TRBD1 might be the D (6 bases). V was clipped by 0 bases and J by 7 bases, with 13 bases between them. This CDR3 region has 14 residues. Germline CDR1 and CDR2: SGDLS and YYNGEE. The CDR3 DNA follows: TGTGCCAGCAGCGTAGAATCAGGGGTGCTTGGCTACACCTTC. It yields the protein CASSVESGVLGYTF.

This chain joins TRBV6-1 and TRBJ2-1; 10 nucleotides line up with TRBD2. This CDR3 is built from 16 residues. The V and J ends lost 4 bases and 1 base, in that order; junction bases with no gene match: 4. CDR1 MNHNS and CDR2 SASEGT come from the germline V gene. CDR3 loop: CASSAWTSGSYNEQFF. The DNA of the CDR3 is TGTGCCAGCAGTGCATGGACTAGCGGATCCTACAATGAGCAGTTCTTC.

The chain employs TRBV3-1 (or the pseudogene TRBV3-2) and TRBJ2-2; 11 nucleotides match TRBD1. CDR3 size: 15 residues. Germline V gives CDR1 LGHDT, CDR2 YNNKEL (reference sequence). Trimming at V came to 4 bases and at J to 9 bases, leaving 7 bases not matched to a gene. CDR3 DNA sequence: TGTGCCAGCAGCCGAGGGACAGGGGGAGGAAGGGAGCTGTTTTTT. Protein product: CASSRGTGGGRELFF.

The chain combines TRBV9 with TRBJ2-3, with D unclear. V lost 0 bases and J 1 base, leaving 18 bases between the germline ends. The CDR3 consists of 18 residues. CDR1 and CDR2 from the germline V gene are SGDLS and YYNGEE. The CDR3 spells CASSVGGYSPSGTDTQYF. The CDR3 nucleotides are TGTGCCAGCAGCGTAGGGGGATATTCCCCCTCGGGCACAGATACGCAGTATTTT.

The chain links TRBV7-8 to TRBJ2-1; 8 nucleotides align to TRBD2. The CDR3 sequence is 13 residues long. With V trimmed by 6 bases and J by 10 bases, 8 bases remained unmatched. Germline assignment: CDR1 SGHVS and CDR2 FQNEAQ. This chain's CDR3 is CASRQGTSGEQFF. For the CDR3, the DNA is TGTGCCAGCAGACAAGGGACTAGTGGAGAGCAGTTCTTC. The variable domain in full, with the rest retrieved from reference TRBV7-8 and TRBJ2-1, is GAGVSQSPRYKVAKRGQDVALRCDPISGHVSLFWYQQALGQGPEFLTYFQNEAQLDKSGLPSDRFFAERPEGSVSTLKIQRTQQEDSAVYLCASRQGTSGEQFFGPGTRLTVL.

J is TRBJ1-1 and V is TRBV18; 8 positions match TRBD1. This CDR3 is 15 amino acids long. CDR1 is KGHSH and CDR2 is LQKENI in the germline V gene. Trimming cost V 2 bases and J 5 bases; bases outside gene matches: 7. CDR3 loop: CASSPEGQGLTEAFF. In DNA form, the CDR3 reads TGTGCCAGCTCACCAGAAGGACAGGGCCTGACTGAAGCTTTCTTT.

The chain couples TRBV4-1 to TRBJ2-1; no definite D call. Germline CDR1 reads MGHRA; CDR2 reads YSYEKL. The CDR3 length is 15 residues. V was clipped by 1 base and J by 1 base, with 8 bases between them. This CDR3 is CASSQALTSYNEQFF. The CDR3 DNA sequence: TGCGCCAGCAGCCAAGCTCTTACTTCCTACAATGAGCAGTTCTTC.

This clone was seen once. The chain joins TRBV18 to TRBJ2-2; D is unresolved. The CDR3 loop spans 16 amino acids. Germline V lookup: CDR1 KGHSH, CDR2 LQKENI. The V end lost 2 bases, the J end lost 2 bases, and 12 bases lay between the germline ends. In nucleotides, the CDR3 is TGTGCCAGCTCACCAGCTCTCGCATCCAACACCGGGGAGCTGTTTTTT. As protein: CASSPALASNTGELFF.

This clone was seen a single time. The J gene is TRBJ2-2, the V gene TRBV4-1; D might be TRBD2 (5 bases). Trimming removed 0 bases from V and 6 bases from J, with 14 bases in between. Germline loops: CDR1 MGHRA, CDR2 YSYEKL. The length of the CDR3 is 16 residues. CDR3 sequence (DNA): TGCGCCAGCAGCCAAGATTTTGAGGGAATTTCCGGGGAGCTGTTTTTT. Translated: CASSQDFEGISGELFF.

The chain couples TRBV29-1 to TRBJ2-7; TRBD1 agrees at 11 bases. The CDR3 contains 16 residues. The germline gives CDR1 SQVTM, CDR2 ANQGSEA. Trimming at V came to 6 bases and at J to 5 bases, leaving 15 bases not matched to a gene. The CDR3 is CSVLKWQDRGQNEQYF. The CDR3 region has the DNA TGCAGCGTCCTGAAGTGGCAGGACAGGGGGCAGAACGAGCAGTACTTC.

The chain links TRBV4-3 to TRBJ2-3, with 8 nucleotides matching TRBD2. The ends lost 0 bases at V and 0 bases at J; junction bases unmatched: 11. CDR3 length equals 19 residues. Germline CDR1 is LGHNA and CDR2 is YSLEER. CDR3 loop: CASSQDFLAPSGSTDTQYF. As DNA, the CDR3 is TGCGCCAGCAGCCAAGATTTCTTAGCGCCTAGCGGGAGCACAGATACGCAGTATTTT.

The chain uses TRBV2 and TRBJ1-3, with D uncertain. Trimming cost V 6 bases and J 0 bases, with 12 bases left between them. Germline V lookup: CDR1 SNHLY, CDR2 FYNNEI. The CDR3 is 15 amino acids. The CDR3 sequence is CASRDPGISGNTIYF. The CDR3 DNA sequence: TGTGCCAGCAGGGACCCGGGCATCTCTGGAAACACCATATATTTT.

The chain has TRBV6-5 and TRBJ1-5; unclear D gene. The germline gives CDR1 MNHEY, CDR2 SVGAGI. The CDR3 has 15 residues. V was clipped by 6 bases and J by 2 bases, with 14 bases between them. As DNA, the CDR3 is TGTGCCAGCAGCCCCAGCCCGACGGGCAATCAGCCCCAGCATTTT. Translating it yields CASSPSPTGNQPQHF.

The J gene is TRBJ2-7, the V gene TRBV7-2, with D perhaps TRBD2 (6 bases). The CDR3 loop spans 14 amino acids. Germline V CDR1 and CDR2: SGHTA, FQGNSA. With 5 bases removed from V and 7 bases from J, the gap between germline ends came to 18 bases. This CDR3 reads CASSPQTRLGEQYF. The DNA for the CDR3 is TGTGCCAGCAGCCCACAGACTAGATTGGGGGAGCAGTACTTC. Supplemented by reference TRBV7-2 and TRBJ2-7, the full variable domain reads GAGVSQSPSNKVTEKGKDVELRCDPISGHTALYWYRQSLGQGLEFLIYFQGNSAPDKSGLPSDRFSAERTGGSVSTLTIQRTQQEDSAVYLCASSPQTRLGEQYFGPGTRLTVT.

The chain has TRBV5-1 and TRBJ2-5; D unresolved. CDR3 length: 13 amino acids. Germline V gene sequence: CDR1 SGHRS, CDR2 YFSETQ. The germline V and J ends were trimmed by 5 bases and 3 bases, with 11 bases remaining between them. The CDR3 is CASRPHREETQYF. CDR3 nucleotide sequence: TGCGCCAGCAGGCCACATAGAGAAGAGACCCAGTACTTC.

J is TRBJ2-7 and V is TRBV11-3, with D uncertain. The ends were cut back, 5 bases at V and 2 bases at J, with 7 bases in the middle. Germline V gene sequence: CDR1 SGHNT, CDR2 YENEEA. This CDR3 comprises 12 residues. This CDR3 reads CASSRAPYEQYF. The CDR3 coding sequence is TGTGCCAGCAGCAGAGCCCCCTACGAGCAGTACTTC.

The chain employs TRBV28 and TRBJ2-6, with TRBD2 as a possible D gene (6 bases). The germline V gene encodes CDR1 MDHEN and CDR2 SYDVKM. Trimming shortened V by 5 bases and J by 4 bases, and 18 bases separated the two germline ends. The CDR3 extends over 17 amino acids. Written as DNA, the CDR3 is TGTGCCAGCAGTGAAAGGGACTCCCAGTGGGGGGCCAACGTCCTGACTTTC. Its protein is CASSERDSQWGANVLTF.

The CDR3 bases are TGTGCCAGCAGCTTTTGGGGGTCTAGCACAGATACGCAGTATTTT. Translated, it gives CASSFWGSSTDTQYF. This chain uses TRBV5-4 with TRBJ2-3; D tentatively reads TRBD1 or TRBD2 (5 bases each). This CDR3 contains 15 residues. With 2 bases removed from V and 0 bases from J, the gap between germline ends came to 10 bases. Germline V CDR1 and CDR2: SGHNT, YYREEE (reference sequence). The entire variable domain, with the rest obtained from reference TRBV5-4 and TRBJ2-3, is as follows: ETGVTQSPTHLIKTRGQQVTLRCSSQSGHNTVSWYQQALGQGPQFIFQYYREEENGRGNFPPRFSGLQFPNYSSELNVNALELDDSALYLCASSFWGSSTDTQYFGPGTRLTVL.

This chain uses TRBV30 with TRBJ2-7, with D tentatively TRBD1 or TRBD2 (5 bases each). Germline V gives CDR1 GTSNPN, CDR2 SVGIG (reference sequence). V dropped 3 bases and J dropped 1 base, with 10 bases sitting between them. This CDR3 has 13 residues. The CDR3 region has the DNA TGTGCCTGGAGCGGGGCAGGGTCCTACGAGCAGTACTTC. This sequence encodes CAWSGAGSYEQYF.

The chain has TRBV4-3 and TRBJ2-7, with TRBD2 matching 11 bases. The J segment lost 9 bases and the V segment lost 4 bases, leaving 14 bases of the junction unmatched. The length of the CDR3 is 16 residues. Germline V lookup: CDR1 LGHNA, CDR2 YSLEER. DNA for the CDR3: TGCGCCAGCAGCCCGTGGACTAGCGGGCATGGAGTAGGGCAGTACTTC. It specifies CASSPWTSGHGVGQYF.